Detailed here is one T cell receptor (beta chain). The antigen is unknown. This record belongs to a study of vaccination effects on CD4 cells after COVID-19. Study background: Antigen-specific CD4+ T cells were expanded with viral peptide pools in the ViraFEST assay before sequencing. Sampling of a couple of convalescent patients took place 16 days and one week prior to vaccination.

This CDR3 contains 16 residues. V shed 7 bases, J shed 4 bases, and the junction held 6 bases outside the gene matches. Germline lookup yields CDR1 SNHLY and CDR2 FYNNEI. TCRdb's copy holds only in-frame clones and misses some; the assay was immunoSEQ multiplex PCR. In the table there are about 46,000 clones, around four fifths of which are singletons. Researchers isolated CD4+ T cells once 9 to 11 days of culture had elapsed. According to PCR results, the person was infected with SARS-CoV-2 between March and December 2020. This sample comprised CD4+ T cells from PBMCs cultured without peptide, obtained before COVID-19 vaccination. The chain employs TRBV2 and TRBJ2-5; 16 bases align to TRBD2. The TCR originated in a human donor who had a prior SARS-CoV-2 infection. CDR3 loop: CASKGLAGGRGETQYF. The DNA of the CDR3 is TGTGCCAGCAAGGGACTAGCGGGGGGGCGGGGAGAGACCCAGTACTTC.